This TCR beta chain appears in the sequencing data of a study of early T cells in non-severe SARS-CoV-2 infection. For the study at large: Chains were not paired, and sequencing was done on bulk RNA from unsorted whole blood. Whole-study findings and limits: Matches to VDJdb favored anti-spike CD8 responses and missed private and CD4 specificities.

Attachment of unique molecular identifiers to individual cDNA molecules was performed. MiXCR was run by TCRdb on the 5' RACE reads, yielding one entry per CDR3 protein. The sample consists of tens of thousands of distinct CDR3 sequences, approximately 7.1% of them appearing once. This clonotype was counted between two and nine times. Antigen specificity is unknown. The CDR3 spans 15 residues. Germline values: CDR1 DFQATT, CDR2 SNEGSKA (reference sequence). With 0 bases removed from V and 3 bases from J, the gap between germline ends came to 12 bases. The receptor was derived from an adult who was a healthcare worker with PCR-confirmed SARS-CoV-2 infection or an uninfected control (not recorded which). The V and J genes are TRBV20-1 and TRBJ2-1, with D tentatively TRBD2 (6 bases). The specimen was whole blood, collected at baseline. This chain's CDR3 is CSARDPRRGYNEQFF. CDR3 DNA: TGCAGTGCTAGAGACCCGCGGAGGGGCTACAATGAGCAGTTCTTC.